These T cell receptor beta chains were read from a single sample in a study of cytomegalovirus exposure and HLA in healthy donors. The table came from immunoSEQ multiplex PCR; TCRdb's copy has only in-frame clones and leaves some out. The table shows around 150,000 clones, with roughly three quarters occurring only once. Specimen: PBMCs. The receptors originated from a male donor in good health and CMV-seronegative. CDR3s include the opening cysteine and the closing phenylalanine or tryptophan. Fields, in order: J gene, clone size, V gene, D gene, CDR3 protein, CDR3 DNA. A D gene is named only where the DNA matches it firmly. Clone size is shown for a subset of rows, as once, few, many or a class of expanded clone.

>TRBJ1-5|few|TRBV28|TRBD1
CASSLSDRGDNQPQHF
TGTGCCAGCAGTTTATCGGACAGGGGCGACAATCAGCCCCAGCATTTT
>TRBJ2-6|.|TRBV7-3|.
CASRGSGANVLTF
TGTGCCTCTAGGGGTTCTGGGGCCAACGTCCTGACTTTC
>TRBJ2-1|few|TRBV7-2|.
CASRMSSYNEQFF
TGTGCCAGCAGGATGAGCTCCTACAATGAGCAGTTCTTC
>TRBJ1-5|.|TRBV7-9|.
CASSSGGVNQPQHF
TGTGCCAGCAGCTCGGGCGGGGTCAATCAGCCCCAGCATTTT
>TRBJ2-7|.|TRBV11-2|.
CASSLVGELGLYEQYF
TGTGCCAGCAGCTTAGTTGGAGAACTAGGGCTCTACGAGCAGTACTTC
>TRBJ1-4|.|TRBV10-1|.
CASSPPSGFVSRSNEKLFF
TGCGCCAGCAGTCCCCCGAGTGGTTTCGTCTCCCGGAGTAATGAAAAACTGTTTTTT
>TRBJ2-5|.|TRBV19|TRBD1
CASSRRQGFGETQYF
TGTGCCAGTAGTAGGCGACAGGGGTTTGGAGAGACCCAGTACTTC
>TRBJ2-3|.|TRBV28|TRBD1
CASSFRGSTDTQYF
TGTGCCAGCAGTTTCAGGGGGAGCACAGATACGCAGTATTTT
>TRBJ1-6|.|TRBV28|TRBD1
CASSLPPGQPNSPLHF
TGTGCCAGCAGTCTCCCACCGGGACAGCCGAATTCACCCCTCCACTTT
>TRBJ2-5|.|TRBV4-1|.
CASSQGSTSRETQYF
TGCGCCAGCAGCCAAGGAAGTACCTCGAGGGAGACCCAGTACTTC
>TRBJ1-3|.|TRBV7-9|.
CASSLGGGGSGNTIYF
TGTGCCAGCAGCTTAGGGGGAGGGGGCTCTGGAAACACCATATATTTT
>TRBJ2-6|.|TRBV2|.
CASSEGPPTSGANVLTF
TGTGCCAGCAGTGAAGGGCCCCCAACCTCTGGGGCCAACGTCCTGACTTTC
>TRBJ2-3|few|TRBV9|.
CASGGLAEDTQYF
TGTGCCAGCGGGGGGCTAGCGGAAGATACGCAGTATTTT
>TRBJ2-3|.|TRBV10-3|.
CAITQGSTGTDTQYF
TGTGCCATCACCCAGGGCAGCACTGGCACAGATACGCAGTATTTT
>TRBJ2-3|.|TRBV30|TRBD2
CAWRREGVGVVGTQYF
TGTGCCTGGAGGCGGGAGGGCGTGGGGGTAGTAGGTACGCAGTATTTT
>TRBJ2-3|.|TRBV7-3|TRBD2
CASSLMVAGGNTDTQYF
TGTGCCAGCAGCTTAATGGTAGCGGGGGGCAACACAGATACGCAGTATTTT
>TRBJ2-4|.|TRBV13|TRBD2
CASSLGGWARGGRAKNIQYF
TGTGCCAGCAGCTTAGGCGGGTGGGCCCGGGGGGGCCGCGCCAAAAACATTCAGTACTTC
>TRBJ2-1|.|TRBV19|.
CASSMGGWWEQFF
TGTGCCAGTAGTATGGGAGGATGGTGGGAGCAGTTCTTC
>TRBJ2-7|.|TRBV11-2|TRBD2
CASRGLAGKPPPYEQYF
TGTGCCAGCAGGGGACTAGCGGGAAAGCCGCCCCCCTACGAGCAGTACTTC
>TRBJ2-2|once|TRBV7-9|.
CASSFAGAYTGELFF
TGTGCCAGCAGCTTTGCGGGGGCGTACACCGGGGAGCTGTTTTTT
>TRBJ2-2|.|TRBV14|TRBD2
CASSLLAGGANTGELFF
TGTGCCAGCAGCCTACTAGCGGGTGGGGCGAACACCGGGGAGCTGTTTTTT
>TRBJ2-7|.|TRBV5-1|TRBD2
CAGQRLAGNLYEQYF
TGCGCCGGACAAAGACTAGCGGGAAATCTCTACGAGCAGTACTTC
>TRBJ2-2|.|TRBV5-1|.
CASSLQGDTGELFF
TGCGCCAGCAGCCTACAGGGTGACACCGGGGAGCTGTTTTTT
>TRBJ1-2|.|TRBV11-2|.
CASSSARVGGYTF
TGTGCCAGCAGCAGCGCCCGGGTAGGCGGCTACACCTTC
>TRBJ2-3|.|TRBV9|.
CASSARTGESGDTQYF
TGTGCCAGCAGCGCCCGCACGGGGGAGTCGGGAGATACGCAGTATTTT
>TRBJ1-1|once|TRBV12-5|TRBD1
CASGLGGQGRQAFF
TGTGCTAGTGGTTTGGGGGGACAGGGGCGCCAGGCTTTCTTT
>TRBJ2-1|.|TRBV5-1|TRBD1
CASREEPNRGTGQFF
TGCGCCAGCAGAGAAGAGCCTAACAGGGGAACCGGGCAGTTCTTC
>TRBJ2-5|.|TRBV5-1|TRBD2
CASSLNPSGGEETQYF
TGCGCCAGCAGCTTGAACCCTAGCGGGGGGGAAGAGACCCAGTACTTC
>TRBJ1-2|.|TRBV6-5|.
CASRPLGHSYGYTF
TGTGCCAGCAGACCCCTAGGACATAGCTATGGCTACACCTTC
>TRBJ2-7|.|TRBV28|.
CASSYGEIWGREQYF
TGTGCCAGCAGTTATGGTGAAATTTGGGGGAGGGAGCAGTACTTC
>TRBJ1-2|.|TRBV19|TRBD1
CASTPTGGAYGYTF
TGTGCCAGTACCCCGACAGGGGGCGCGTATGGCTACACCTTC
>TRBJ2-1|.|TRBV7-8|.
CASSLTWNEQFF
TGTGCCAGCAGCCTCACTTGGAATGAGCAGTTCTTC
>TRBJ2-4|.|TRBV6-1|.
CASSAGNIQYF
TGTGCCAGCAGTGCAGGAAACATTCAGTACTTC
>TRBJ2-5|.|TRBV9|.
CASSVGLEETQYF
TGTGCCAGCAGCGTAGGTCTAGAAGAGACCCAGTACTTC
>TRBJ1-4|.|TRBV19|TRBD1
CASSSRQGRREKLFF
TGTGCCAGTAGTTCCAGACAGGGCAGGCGTGAAAAACTGTTTTTT
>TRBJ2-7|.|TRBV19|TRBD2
CASSPGLADYEQYF
TGTGCCAGTAGTCCCGGACTAGCGGATTACGAGCAGTACTTC
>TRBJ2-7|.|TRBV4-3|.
CASSQEVAGREQYF
TGCGCCAGCAGCCAAGAGGTCGCAGGGAGGGAGCAGTACTTC
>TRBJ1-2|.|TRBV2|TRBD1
CASSLTGTGNYGYTF
TGTGCCAGCAGTCTCACCGGGACAGGCAACTATGGCTACACCTTC
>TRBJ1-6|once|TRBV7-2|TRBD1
CASSPTDRRGSSPLHF
TGTGCCAGCAGCCCAACGGACAGGCGAGGTAGTTCACCCCTCCACTTT
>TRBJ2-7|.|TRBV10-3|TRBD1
CAISESMTGVREQYF
TGTGCCATCAGTGAGTCGATGACAGGGGTTCGCGAGCAGTACTTC
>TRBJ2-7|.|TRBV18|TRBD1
CASSPVTGESEQYF
TGTGCCAGCTCACCAGTGACAGGGGAGAGCGAGCAGTACTTC